This T cell receptor (beta chain) was obtained from a study of CD8 T cells in Susac syndrome. Findings and limits, study-wide: The authors acknowledged that their TCR sequencing and HLA analysis involved a relatively small number of individuals.

In regard to this clonotype: Its antigen is not identified.

The RNA input was roughly 0.45 to 1 ug, and it was reverse transcribed with random hexamers. Across 54 Vbeta and 13 Jbeta, immunoSEQ multiplex PCR amplified TCR beta CDR3. TCRdb itself ran the immunoSEQ multiplex PCR reads through MiXCR, one entry per CDR3 protein. The table records 70,000 to 100,000 distinct CDR3 sequences, over 85% of them present only once. CDR1 and CDR2 from the germline V gene are SGDLS and YYNGEE. The CDR3 is made up of 15 amino acids. Trimming removed 4 bases at V and 6 bases at J, with 19 bases between. The sequence derives from a human donor in good health. Sample: CD8+ T cells from PBMCs. The chain has TRBV9 and TRBJ2-5, with a weak D call TRBD1 (6 bases). The CDR3 region is CASSSHSGAAKTQYF. The CDR3 DNA reads TGTGCCAGCAGCTCCCACTCAGGGGCCGCCAAGACCCAGTACTTC.